This T cell receptor beta chain emerged from a study of T cell responses to AZD1222 COVID-19 vaccine. Study-wide results and limits: Donors were chiefly white British, with a greater number of females, and clonal diversity was perhaps underestimated. Two AZD1222 doses significantly raised spike-specific TCR breadth and depth over controls. Repertoire sampling occurred only after the peak T cell response. Baseline serology detected seropositivity in only six or seven AZD1222 recipients.

About this clone itself: Its antigen is still unknown.

Produced via immunoSEQ multiplex PCR; TCRdb's table is partial and in-frame only. The table records around 70,000 clones, about 88% of them present only once. This CDR3 is built from 14 residues. Trimming removed 6 bases at V and 1 base at J, with 9 bases between. Looked up from germline, CDR1 is MNHNY and CDR2 is SVGAGI (reference sequence). The specimen comprised peripheral blood, sampled on day 0 of AZD1222 vaccination. The gene calls are TRBV6-6 and TRBJ2-2; D unresolved. The clonotype was recovered from an adult in good health. In nucleotides, the CDR3 is TGTGCCAGCAGCCCCCACGGGAACACCGGGGAGCTGTTTTTT. Its protein is CASSPHGNTGELFF.